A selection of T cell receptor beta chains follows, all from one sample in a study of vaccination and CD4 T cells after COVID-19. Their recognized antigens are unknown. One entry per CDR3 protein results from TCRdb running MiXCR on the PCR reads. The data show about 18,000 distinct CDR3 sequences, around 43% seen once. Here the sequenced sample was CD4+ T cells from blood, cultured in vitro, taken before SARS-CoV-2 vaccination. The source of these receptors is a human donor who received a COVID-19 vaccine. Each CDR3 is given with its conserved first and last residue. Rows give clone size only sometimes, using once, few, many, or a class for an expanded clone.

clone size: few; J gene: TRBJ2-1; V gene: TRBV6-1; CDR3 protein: CASKDTYNEQFF
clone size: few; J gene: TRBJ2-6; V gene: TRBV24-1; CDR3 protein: CATSALGVSGANVLTF
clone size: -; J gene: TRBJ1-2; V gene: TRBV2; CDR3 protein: CASRRYFTANYGYTF
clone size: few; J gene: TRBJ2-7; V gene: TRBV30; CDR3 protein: CAWSWNSGGAYEQYF
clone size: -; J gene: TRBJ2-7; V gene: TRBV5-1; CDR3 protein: CANLRRPTYEQYF
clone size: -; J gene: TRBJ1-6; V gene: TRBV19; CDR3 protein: CASSIEVRDSPLHF
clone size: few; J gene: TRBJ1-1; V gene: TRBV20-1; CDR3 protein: CSASGQRKYTEAFF
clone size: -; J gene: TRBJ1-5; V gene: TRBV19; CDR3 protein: CASSPDRDGQPQHF
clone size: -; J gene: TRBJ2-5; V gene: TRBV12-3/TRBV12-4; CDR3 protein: CASSRLAGGRETQYF
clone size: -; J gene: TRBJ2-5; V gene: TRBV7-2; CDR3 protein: CASSPTGQETQYF
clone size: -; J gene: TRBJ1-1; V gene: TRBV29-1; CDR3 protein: CSVGQHMNTEAFF
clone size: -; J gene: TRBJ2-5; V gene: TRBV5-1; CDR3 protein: CASSLEGRGETQYF
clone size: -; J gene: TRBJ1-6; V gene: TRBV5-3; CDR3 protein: CARSYRGRDNSPLHF
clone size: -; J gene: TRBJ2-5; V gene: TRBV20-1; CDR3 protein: CSARDIASGGAETQYF
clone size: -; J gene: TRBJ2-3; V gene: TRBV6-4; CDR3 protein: CASSRDIGDTQYF
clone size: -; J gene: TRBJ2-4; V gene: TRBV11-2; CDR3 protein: CASSPFVPEAPFIQYF
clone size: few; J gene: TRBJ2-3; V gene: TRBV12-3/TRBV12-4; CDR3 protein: CASSLSGGRADTQYF
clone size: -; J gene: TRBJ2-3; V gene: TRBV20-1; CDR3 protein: CSGSGGGPDTQYF
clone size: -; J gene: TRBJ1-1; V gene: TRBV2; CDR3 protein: CASSEYVVTDHEAFF
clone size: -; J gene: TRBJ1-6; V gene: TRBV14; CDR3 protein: CASSPRSSYNSPLHF
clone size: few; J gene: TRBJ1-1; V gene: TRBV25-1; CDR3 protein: CASSEAGGVNTEAFF
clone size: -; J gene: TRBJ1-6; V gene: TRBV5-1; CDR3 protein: CASSSTDRGYNSPLHF
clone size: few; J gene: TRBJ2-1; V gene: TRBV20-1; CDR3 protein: CSATSGRSSYNEQFF
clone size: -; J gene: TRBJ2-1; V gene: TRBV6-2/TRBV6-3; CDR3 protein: CASSYHGSNNEQFF
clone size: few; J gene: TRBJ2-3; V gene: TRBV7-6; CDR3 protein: CASSPGGAVNTQYF
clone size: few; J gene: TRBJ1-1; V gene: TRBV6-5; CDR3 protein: CASSYEAGPAFF
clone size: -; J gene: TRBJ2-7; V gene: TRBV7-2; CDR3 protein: CASSPMTATYEQYF
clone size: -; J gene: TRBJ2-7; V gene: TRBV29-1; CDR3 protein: CSVGQPGQTSYEQYF
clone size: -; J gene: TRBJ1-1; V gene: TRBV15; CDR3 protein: CATSRVMNTEAFF
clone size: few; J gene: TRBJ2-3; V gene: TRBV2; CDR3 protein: CASSPRTSGGIDTQYF
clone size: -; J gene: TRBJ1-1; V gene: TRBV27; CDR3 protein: CASSLSDSYTEAFF
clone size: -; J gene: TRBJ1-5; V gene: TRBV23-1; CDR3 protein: CASSQSKGRSSNQPQHF
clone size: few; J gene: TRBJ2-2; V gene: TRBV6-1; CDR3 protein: CASSLGTGNTGELFF
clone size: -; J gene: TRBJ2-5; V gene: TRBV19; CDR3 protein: CASSIGRAIETQYF
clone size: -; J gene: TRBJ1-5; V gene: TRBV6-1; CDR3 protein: CASSQDRVDQPQHF
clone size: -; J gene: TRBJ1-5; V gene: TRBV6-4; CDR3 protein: CASSCETGMAYSNQPQHF
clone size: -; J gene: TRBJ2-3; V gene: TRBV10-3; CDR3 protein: CAIGASGGITDTQYF
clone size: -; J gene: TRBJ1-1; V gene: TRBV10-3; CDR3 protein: CAIRPYRDGNTEAFF
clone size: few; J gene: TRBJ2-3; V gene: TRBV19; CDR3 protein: CASSTRGLAGARTDTQYF
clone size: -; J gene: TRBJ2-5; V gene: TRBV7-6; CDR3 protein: CASSQGRETQYF
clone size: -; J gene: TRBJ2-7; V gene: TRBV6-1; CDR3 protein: CASSERVAGFFSYEQYF
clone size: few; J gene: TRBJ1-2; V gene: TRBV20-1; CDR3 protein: CSARNSGGGYTF
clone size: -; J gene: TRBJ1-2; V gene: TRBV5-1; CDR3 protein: CASSDNGGRGYTF
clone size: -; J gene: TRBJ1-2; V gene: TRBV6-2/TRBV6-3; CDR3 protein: CASRPGQPNYGYTF
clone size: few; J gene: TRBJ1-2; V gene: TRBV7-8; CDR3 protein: CASSPDRQDYGYTF
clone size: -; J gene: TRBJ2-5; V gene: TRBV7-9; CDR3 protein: CASRPVARETQYF
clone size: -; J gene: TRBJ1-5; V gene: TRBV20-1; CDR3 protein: CSARGEGDQPQHF
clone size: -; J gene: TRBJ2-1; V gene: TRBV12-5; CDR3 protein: CASGLRWASEQFF
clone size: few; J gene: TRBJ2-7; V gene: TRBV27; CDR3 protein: CASSPRDPKFSYEQYF
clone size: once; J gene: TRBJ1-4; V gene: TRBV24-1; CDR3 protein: CATQDVSEKLFF
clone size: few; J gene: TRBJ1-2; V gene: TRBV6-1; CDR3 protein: CASSRQDRGKGGYTF
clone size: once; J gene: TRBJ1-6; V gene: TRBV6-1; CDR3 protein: CASSENVGQGNSPLHF
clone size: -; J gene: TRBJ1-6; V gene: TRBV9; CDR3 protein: CASSVAGGRGLTPLHF
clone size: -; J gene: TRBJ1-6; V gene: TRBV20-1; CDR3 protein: CSARDRGQGDSPLHF
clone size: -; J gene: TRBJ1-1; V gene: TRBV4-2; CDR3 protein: CASSPGPRSAVNTEAFF